The 8 T cell receptor beta chains in this list originate from one sample, sequenced in a study of T-cell memory formation after mild COVID-19 (dated by TCRdb to about 2021). Receptor amplification or capture employed 5' RACE. Sequencing used an Illumina NovaSeq 6000. TCRdb redid the processing of the public reads, applying fastp at Q25 and MiXCR, and retained in-frame beta chains. Every distinct CDR3 protein forms one entry, paired with its most common genes and DNA. Here the sample has around 310,000 distinct CDR3 sequences; 20% to 25% occur a single time. The ten largest clonotypes hold approximately 22% of the sample. Source material: PBMCs or a T cell subset sorted from them (not recorded which). These receptors were collected from a man in his late teens or twenties who had mild COVID-19 (a few samples of this study predate the infection). The sample titles of this study are shuffled in the database, so cell type and time point are left out; the donor was told from shared clones.

This clonotype was picked up a small number of times. The chain has TRBV7-9 and TRBJ1-6; no reliable D call. The CDR3 totals 12 residues. The V gene's germline CDR1 is SEHNR and CDR2 FQNEAQ (reference sequence). V gave up 4 bases and J gave up 9 bases, with 7 bases separating them. Here the CDR3 DNA reads TGTGCCAGCAGCTCTGATTCTTCACCCCTCCACTTT. Its protein product is CASSSDSSPLHF.

The CDR3 sequence: CATSGPGQGTYEQYV. The CDR3 DNA is TGTGCCACCAGTGGACCGGGACAGGGTACCTACGAGCAGTACGTC. The chain uses TRBV24-1 and TRBJ2-7; TRBD1 agrees at 9 bases. This CDR3 has 15 residues. Germline lookup yields CDR1 KGHDR and CDR2 SFDVKD. The V segment lost 5 bases and the J segment 2 bases; nucleotides outside the gene matches: 6.

This clonotype was found a few times. DNA for the CDR3: TGCGCCAGCAGCTCGTTGGCAGGGAAGAACGGGGAGCTGTTTTTT. It is translated as CASSSLAGKNGELFF. The V gene is TRBV5-1, the J gene TRBJ2-2; tentative D call: TRBD1 (5 bases). Between the trimmed V and J ends, which lost 3 bases and 7 bases, there was a span of 16 bases. CDR3 length equals 15 residues. From germline, CDR1 is SGHRS and CDR2 YFSETQ.

The sample holds a few counts of this clonotype. V usage is TRBV2 and J usage is TRBJ2-1, with D unresolved. Germline CDR1 reads SNHLY; CDR2 reads FYNNEI. V was cut by 1 base and J by 7 bases, with 11 bases left in between. This CDR3 contains 14 residues. CDR3 in DNA: TGTGCCAGCAGTGAAGAGGGCGTTTGGAATGAGCAGTTCTTC. This codes for CASSEEGVWNEQFF.

This clonotype was observed at least ten times. CDR3 in DNA: TGTGCCAGCAGTCCGACAGGCACCGGGGAGCTGTTTTTT. Its protein is CASSPTGTGELFF. The rearrangement joins TRBV27 to TRBJ2-2; D might be TRBD1 (6 bases). The CDR3 spans 13 residues. Trimming removed 5 bases from V and 4 bases from J, with 8 bases in between. Germline V lookup: CDR1 MNHEY, CDR2 SMNVEV (reference sequence).

The sample holds a few counts of this clonotype. This chain connects TRBV20-1 to TRBJ2-2; 10 bases fit TRBD1. CDR3 length: 14 amino acids. Germline V gene lookup returns CDR1 DFQATT and CDR2 SNEGSKA (reference sequence). The junction had 6 bases not matched to a gene; V was cut back by 6 bases and J by 5 bases. CDR3 residues: CSAQDRGDTGELFF. The CDR3 region has the DNA TGCAGTGCCCAGGACAGGGGGGATACCGGGGAGCTGTTTTTT.

The table lists this clonotype with a few counts. The gene calls are TRBV3-1 and TRBJ2-2; TRBD2 is a possible D gene (5 bases). The CDR3 covers 16 residues. Germline V lookup: CDR1 LGHDT, CDR2 YNNKEL (reference sequence). Trimming cost V 4 bases and J 0 bases, with 12 bases left between them. The CDR3 loop is CASSPRRRTNTGELFF. The CDR3 DNA sequence: TGTGCCAGCAGCCCGCGTCGGAGGACGAACACCGGGGAGCTGTTTTTT.

Many counts were recorded for this clonotype. The chain carries TRBV12-3 or TRBV12-4 and TRBJ1-6; no definite D call. The ends were cut back, 3 bases at V and 0 bases at J, with 6 bases in the middle. The CDR3 runs to 15 residues. This CDR3 is CASSLASSYNSPLHF. DNA of the CDR3: TGTGCCAGCAGTTTGGCTAGCTCCTATAATTCACCCCTCCACTTT.